This TCR beta chain was captured in a study of cytomegalovirus exposure and HLA in healthy donors. Germline V gene lookup returns CDR1 SGHRS and CDR2 YFSETQ. Trimming took off 1 base at V and 5 bases at J, with 10 bases between the two ends. This CDR3 region has 13 residues. With 60 Vbeta and 13 Jbeta primers, the PCR was carried out. Using immunoSEQ multiplex PCR, the repertoire was profiled, and TCRdb retains in-frame clones only, with some absent. This table holds 150,000 to 200,000 clones, roughly 13% found once. V gene TRBV5-1 combines with J gene TRBJ2-7; tentatively, D is TRBD2 (6 bases). Sequencing input: PBMCs. The TCR comes from a man aged 45 to 65 in good health and CMV-seropositive. CDR3 DNA sequence: TGCGCCAGCAGCTTGCCGGGAGTGGACGAGCAGTACTTC. Residues: CASSLPGVDEQYF.